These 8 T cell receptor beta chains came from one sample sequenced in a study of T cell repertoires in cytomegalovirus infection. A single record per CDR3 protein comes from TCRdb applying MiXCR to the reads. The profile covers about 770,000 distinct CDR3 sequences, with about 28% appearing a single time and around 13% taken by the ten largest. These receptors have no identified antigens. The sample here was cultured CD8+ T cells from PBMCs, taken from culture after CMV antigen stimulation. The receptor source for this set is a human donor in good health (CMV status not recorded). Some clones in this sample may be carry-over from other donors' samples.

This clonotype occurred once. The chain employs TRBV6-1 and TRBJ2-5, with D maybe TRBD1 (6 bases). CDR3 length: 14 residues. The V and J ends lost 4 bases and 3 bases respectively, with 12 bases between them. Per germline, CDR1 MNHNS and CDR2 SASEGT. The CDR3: CASSVLRGKETQYF. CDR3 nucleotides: TGTGCCAGCAGTGTCCTGAGGGGGAAAGAGACCCAGTACTTC.

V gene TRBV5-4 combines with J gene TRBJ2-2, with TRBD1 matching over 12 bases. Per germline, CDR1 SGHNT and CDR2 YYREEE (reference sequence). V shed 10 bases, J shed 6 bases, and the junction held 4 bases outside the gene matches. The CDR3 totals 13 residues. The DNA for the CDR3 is TGTGCCGTCCGGGACAGGGGGCCCGGGGAGCTGTTTTTT. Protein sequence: CAVRDRGPGELFF.

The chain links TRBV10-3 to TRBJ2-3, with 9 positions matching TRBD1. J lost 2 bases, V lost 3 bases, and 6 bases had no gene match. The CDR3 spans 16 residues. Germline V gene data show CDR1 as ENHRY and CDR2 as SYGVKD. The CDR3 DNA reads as TGTGCCATCAGTGATAAGGACAGGGGCGTCACAGATACGCAGTATTTT. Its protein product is CAISDKDRGVTDTQYF.

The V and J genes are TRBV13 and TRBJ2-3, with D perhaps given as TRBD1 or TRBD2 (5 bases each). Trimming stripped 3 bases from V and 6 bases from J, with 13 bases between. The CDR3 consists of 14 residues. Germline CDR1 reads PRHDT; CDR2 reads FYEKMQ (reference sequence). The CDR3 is CASSFRGFRDTQYF. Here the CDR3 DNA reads TGTGCCAGCAGCTTTCGGGGCTTTAGGGATACGCAGTATTTT.

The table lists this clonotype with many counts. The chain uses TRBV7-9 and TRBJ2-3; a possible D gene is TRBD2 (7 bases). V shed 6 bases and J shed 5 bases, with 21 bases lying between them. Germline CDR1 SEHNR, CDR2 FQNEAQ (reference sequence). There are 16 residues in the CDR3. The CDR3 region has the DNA TGTGCCAGCAGGAATCTACCGGGGGGCCTCGGAGATACGCAGTATTTT. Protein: CASRNLPGGLGDTQYF.

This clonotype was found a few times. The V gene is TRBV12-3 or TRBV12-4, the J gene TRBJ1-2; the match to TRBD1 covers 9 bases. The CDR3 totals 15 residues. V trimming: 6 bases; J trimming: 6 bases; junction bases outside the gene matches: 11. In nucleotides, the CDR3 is TGTGCCAGCAGCCGCACAGGGGGCCAAGGCCATGGCTACACCTTC. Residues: CASSRTGGQGHGYTF.

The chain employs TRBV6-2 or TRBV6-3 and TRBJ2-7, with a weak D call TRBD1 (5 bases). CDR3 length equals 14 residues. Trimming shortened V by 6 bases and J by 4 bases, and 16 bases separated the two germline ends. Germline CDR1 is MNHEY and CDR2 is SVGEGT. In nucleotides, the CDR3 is TGTGCCAGCAGATCTCCCGCGACAGCTTACGAGCAGTACGTC. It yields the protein CASRSPATAYEQYV.

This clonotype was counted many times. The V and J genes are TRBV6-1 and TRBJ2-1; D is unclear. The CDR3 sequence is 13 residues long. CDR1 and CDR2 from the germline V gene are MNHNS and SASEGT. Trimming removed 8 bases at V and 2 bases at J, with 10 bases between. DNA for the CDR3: TGTGCCAGCGGTCCTCCGGCCTACAATGAGCAGTTCTTC. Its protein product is CASGPPAYNEQFF.